The rows below give T cell receptor beta chains drawn from one sample of a study of T cell changes during pregnancy in multiple sclerosis. This table comes from immunoSEQ multiplex PCR, and its TCRdb copy is limited to in-frame clones, with some not included. The sample shows around 62,000 clones, 93% of them seen only once. Sequencing was performed on CD8+ T cells from peripheral blood mononuclear cells, taken in the second trimester of pregnancy. These receptors originate from a female donor with multiple sclerosis, enrolled in a pregnancy study. The CDR3 runs from the conserved cysteine through the conserved F or W.

TRBV5-1	TRBJ1-1	CASSNLRTEAFF
TRBV5-4	TRBJ1-2	CASSLDRVTNYGYTF
TRBV29-1	TRBJ1-2	CSVEPRQEDGNYGYTF
TRBV19	TRBJ2-7	CASSTAYTGGFYEQYF
TRBV7-9	TRBJ1-1	CASSPGWGEYTEAFF
TRBV19	TRBJ2-1	CASRQGGPNNEQFF
TRBV5-4	TRBJ1-5	CASSLGRNQPQHF
TRBV27	TRBJ2-7	CASRREQDEQYF
TRBV10-3	TRBJ2-7	CAISEETGGYEQYF
TRBV7-6	TRBJ2-2	CASSLGRVPTGELFF
TRBV27	TRBJ2-7	CASWSRVAREQYF
TRBV10-3	TRBJ1-2	CAAQATVQTDYGYTF
TRBV19	TRBJ1-1	CASGAGMNTEAFF
TRBV19	TRBJ1-5	CASSRGGVQPQHF
TRBV12-5	TRBJ1-5	CASGLVTGTASNQPQHF
TRBV28	TRBJ2-7	CASRSIIGDSFSYEQYF
TRBV5-1	TRBJ1-4	CASSTTVNEKLFF
TRBV11-2	TRBJ2-7	CASSLEGGRGYEQYF
TRBV19	TRBJ2-7	CASSIVGGSMVYEQYF
TRBV7-9	TRBJ1-4	CASSPSDRTEKLFF
TRBV7-3	TRBJ1-1	CASSGQENTEAFF
TRBV19	TRBJ1-5	CASSIVSSNQPQHF
TRBV29-1	TRBJ2-7	CSATGGVSYEQYF
TRBV19	TRBJ2-1	CASTPGLAGNNEQFF
TRBV27	TRBJ2-5	CASSLWVGVAQYF
TRBV7-9	TRBJ2-3	CASSFKSGTSGEGTDTQYF
TRBV6-1	TRBJ2-7	CASSETEADTYEQYF
TRBV15	TRBJ1-2	CATSAPPADGYTF
TRBV27	TRBJ2-1	CASSAGQDNEQFF
TRBV19	TRBJ2-1	CASSIGTAEQFF
TRBV5-1	TRBJ2-3	CASSQGQGRADTQYF
TRBV4-1	TRBJ2-7	CASSGTDYEQYF